This T cell receptor (beta chain) came from a study of persistence of HIV-infected CD4 T cells. Cells were stimulated with CMV-infected fibroblast lysates at 8 to 10 ug/mL. Sorted nonresponding memory CD4+ T cells were CD40L-negative, CD69-negative, CD45RO-high. Plasma HIV-1 RNA stayed below 50 copies/mL for at least 4 years. CD8-depleted PBMCs were stimulated about 19 hours with anti-CD28/CD49d costimulation, CD40-blocking antibody and enfuvirtide. V lost 5 bases and J lost 4, with 17 bases in between. Germline CDR1 is MNHEY and CDR2 is SVGAGI. This CDR3 spans 15 amino acids. As concerns this clone: The antigen remains undetermined.

This was the immunoSEQ version 4 assay in survey mode. The table came from immunoSEQ multiplex PCR; TCRdb's copy has only in-frame clones and leaves some out. The data show tens of thousands of clones, about 81% seen once. Whole-study findings and limits: Degenerate expanded CDR3beta sequences were enriched among CMV- and Gag-responding cells.

The sample consisted of CD4+ T cells sorted from PBMCs after roughly 18-hour stimulation, taken from a patient who received antiretroviral therapy. The chain is built from TRBV6-5 and TRBJ1-2, with a tentative D call TRBD1 (6 bases). This TCR was sampled from an adult man with HIV who was CMV-seropositive. In nucleotides, the CDR3 is TGTGCCAGCAGTACCGGACAGAGAAGGTTCTATGGCTACACCTTC. Residues: CASSTGQRRFYGYTF.